This TCR beta chain was recovered during a study of patients and donors after allogeneic stem cell transplantation. This clonotype was observed a handful of times. Via MiXCR, TCRdb re-called the RT-PCR reads, giving one row per CDR3 protein. The sample holds hundreds of thousands of distinct CDR3 sequences, about a sixth seen once. CDR1 and CDR2 from the germline V gene are LGHNA and YSLEER. The germline V and J ends were trimmed by 1 base and 3 bases, with 10 bases remaining between them. The CDR3 totals 14 residues. This receptor was identified in a human donor who was either an allogeneic HSCT recipient or a stem cell or donor lymphocyte infusion donor (not recorded which). It is not recorded whose cells these are; they may come from a transplant donor. The rearrangement uses TRBV4-3 and TRBJ2-7, with D maybe TRBD1 (5 bases). The specimen was blood, either unsorted or a sorted T cell fraction (not recorded which). CDR3 DNA sequence: TGCGCCAGCAGCCAAGCAACAGGCTACTACGAGCAGTACTTC. Protein sequence: CASSQATGYYEQYF.